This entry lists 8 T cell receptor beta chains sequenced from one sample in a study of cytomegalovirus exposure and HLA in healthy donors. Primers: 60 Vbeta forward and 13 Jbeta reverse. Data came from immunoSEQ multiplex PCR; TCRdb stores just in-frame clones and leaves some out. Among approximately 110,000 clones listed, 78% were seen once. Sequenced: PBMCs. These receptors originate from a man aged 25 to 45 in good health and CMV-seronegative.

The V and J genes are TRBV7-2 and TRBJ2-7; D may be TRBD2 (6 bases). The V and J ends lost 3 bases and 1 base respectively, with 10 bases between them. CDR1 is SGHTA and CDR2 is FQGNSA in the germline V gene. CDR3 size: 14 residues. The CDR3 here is CASSLAGLSYEQYF. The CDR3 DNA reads TGTGCCAGCAGCTTGGCGGGGCTATCCTACGAGCAGTACTTC.

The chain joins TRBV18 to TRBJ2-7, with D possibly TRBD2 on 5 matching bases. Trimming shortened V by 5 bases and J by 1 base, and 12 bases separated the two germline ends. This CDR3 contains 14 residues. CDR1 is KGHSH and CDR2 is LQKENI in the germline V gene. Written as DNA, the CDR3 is TGTGCCAGCTCAGTCGGAGGTGGGTCCTACGAGCAGTACTTC. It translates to CASSVGGGSYEQYF. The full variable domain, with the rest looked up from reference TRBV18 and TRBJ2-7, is NAGVMQNPRHLVRRRGQEARLRCSPMKGHSHVYWYRQLPEEGLKFMVYLQKENIIDESGMPKERFSAEFPKEGPSILRIQQVVRGDSAAYFCASSVGGGSYEQYFGPGTRLTVT.

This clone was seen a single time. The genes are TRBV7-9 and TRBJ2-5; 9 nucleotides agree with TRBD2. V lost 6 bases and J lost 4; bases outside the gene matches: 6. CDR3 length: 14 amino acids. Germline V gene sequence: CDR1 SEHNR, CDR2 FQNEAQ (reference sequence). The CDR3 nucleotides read TGTGCCAGCAGTAGTAGCGGGAGTGGAGAGACCCAGTACTTC. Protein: CASSSSGSGETQYF.

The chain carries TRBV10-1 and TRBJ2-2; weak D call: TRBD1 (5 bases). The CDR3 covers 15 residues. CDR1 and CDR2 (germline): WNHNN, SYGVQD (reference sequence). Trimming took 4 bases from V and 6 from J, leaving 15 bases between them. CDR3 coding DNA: TGCGCCAGCAGTGCGATGGGGCGTGGGGCCGGGGAGCTGTTTTTT. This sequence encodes CASSAMGRGAGELFF.

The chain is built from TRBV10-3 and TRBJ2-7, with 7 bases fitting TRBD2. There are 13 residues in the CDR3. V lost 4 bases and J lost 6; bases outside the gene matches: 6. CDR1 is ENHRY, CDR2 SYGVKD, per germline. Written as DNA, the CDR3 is TGTGCCATCAGTGTTGGGGAGGGGCGCGAGCAGTACTTC. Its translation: CAISVGEGREQYF.

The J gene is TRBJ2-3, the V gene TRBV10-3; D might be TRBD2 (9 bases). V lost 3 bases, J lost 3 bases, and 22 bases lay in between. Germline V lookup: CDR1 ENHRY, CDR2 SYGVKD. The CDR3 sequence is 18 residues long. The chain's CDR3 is CAISDRLAGQAKTDTQYF. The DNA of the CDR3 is TGTGCCATCAGTGATCGGCTAGCGGGACAGGCTAAAACAGATACGCAGTATTTT.

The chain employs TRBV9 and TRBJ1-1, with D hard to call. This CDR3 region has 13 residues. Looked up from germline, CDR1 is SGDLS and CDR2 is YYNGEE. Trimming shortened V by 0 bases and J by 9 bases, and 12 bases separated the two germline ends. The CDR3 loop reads CASSVDPGRKAFF. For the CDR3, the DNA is TGTGCCAGCAGCGTAGATCCGGGGAGGAAAGCTTTCTTT.

The CDR3 bases are TGTGCCAGCAGTTTGGTCAGGGTCACAGATACGCAGTATTTT. This codes for CASSLVRVTDTQYF. V and J are TRBV28 and TRBJ2-3; the D gene is possibly TRBD1 (5 bases). Per the germline V gene, CDR1 is MDHEN and CDR2 is SYDVKM. This CDR3 contains 14 residues. V was trimmed by 3 bases and J by 2 bases, leaving 9 bases between them.